Shown below are 24 T cell receptor beta chains from a single sample sequenced in a study of identical twins. TCRdb used MiXCR to reprocess the 5' RACE reads, holding one entry per CDR3 protein. The table has 350,000 to 400,000 distinct CDR3 sequences, roughly 10% seen once; the top ten hold roughly 9%. Sequencing was done on a sample of naive T cells sorted from blood. Source of these receptors: a woman aged 50 to 65 in good health.

This clonotype was observed at least ten times. The rearrangement joins TRBV4-1 to TRBJ2-5; D possibly corresponds to TRBD2 (5 bases). The CDR3 has 16 residues. V was pared by 0 bases and J by 2 bases, with 13 bases between. Germline V CDR1 and CDR2: MGHRA, YSYEKL. CDR3 nucleotides: TGCGCCAGCAGCCAAGATCTAGTCGGGGTTCAAGAGACCCAGTACTTC. It translates to CASSQDLVGVQETQYF.

V is TRBV5-1 and J is TRBJ2-1; TRBD2 matches at 7 bases. The V gene end was trimmed by 0 bases and the J gene end by 4 bases; junction bases not matched to a gene: 10. This CDR3 has 17 residues. The germline gives CDR1 SGHRS, CDR2 YFSETQ. In nucleotides, the CDR3 is TGCGCCAGCAGCTTGGCCGGGGGGTCCCGTCTGTACAATGAGCAGTTCTTC. Its protein product is CASSLAGGSRLYNEQFF.

The gene calls are TRBV7-8 and TRBJ1-5; D call uncertain. This CDR3 spans 17 amino acids. V lost 5 bases and J 0 bases, leaving 17 bases between the germline ends. Germline CDR1 and CDR2: SGHVS and FQNEAQ. The CDR3 coding sequence is TGTGCCAGCAGCCCCCGGCGGGCTGCATATAGCAATCAGCCCCAGCATTTT. It is translated as CASSPRRAAYSNQPQHF. Together with reference TRBV7-8 and TRBJ1-5, the CDR3 gives the full variable domain: GAGVSQSPRYKVAKRGQDVALRCDPISGHVSLFWYQQALGQGPEFLTYFQNEAQLDKSGLPSDRFFAERPEGSVSTLKIQRTQQEDSAVYLCASSPRRAAYSNQPQHFGDGTRLSIL.

This clonotype was observed at least ten times. In DNA form, the CDR3 reads TGTGCCAGCAGCCCCAGGGCCCCTTGGACTAGCGGGAGTAAGAACACCGGGGAGCTGTTTTTT. Its protein is CASSPRAPWTSGSKNTGELFF. V gene TRBV5-5 combines with J gene TRBJ2-2, with 13 nucleotides matching TRBD2. CDR1 is SGHKS and CDR2 is YYEKEE in the germline V gene (reference sequence). The CDR3 extends over 21 amino acids. V was clipped by 4 bases and J by 1 base; unmatched bases: 16. Based on the CDR3 plus reference TRBV5-5 and TRBJ2-2, the full variable domain is DAGVTQSPTHLIKTRGQQVTLRCSPISGHKSVSWYQQVLGQGPQFIFQYYEKEERGRGNFPDRFSARQFPNYSSELNVNALLLGDSALYLCASSPRAPWTSGSKNTGELFFGEGSRLTVL.

This clonotype was seen many times. The V and J genes are TRBV5-1 and TRBJ1-2; D is perhaps TRBD1 (5 bases). V was cut by 4 bases and J by 4 bases, with 11 bases left in between. The CDR3 totals 13 residues. The germline gives CDR1 SGHRS, CDR2 YFSETQ. CDR3 coding DNA: TGCGCCAGCAGCCGGGACGGTATCTATGGCTACACCTTC. Translation gives CASSRDGIYGYTF.

This clonotype has ten or more counts. V usage is TRBV29-1 and J usage is TRBJ1-2, with D perhaps matching TRBD1 (5 bases). The CDR3 length is 14 residues. Trimming stripped 2 bases from V and 6 bases from J, with 16 bases between. Germline V CDR1 and CDR2: SQVTM, ANQGSEA. CDR3 nucleotides: TGCAGCGTTGAACCTACAGGTGCTGAGGATGGCTACACCTTC. Its translation is CSVEPTGAEDGYTF.

In this sample, this clonotype turned up many times. The chain uses TRBV4-2 and TRBJ2-2; 7 bases are shared with TRBD2. This CDR3 is built from 20 residues. The junction had 13 bases not matched to a gene; V was cut back by 0 bases and J by 0 bases. The germline V gene has CDR1 LGHNA and CDR2 YNFKEQ. For the CDR3, the DNA is TGTGCCAGCAGCCAAGACCCACCGCTCATAGCGGGTCCGAACACCGGGGAGCTGTTTTTT. Its translation is CASSQDPPLIAGPNTGELFF.

This clonotype was counted a few times. The V and J genes are TRBV6-5 and TRBJ2-1; TRBD1 or TRBD2 may be the D gene (5 bases each). The CDR3 contains 17 residues. The V end was cut by 2 bases, the J end by 8 bases, with 22 bases between. Germline V CDR1 and CDR2: MNHEY, SVGAGI. CDR3 DNA: TGTGCCAGCAGTTACGGGTGGGGGACCCCTTTCCGTGATGAGCAGTTCTTC. Residues: CASSYGWGTPFRDEQFF.

Only a few counts were recorded for this clonotype. The chain is built from TRBV2 and TRBJ1-2; D call uncertain. The ends were cut back, 8 bases at V and 4 bases at J, with 11 bases in the middle. The CDR3 totals 12 residues. From germline, CDR1 is SNHLY and CDR2 FYNNEI. The CDR3 is CASFGRSYGYTF. In nucleotides, the CDR3 is TGTGCCAGCTTTGGGCGGAGCTATGGCTACACCTTC.

The V gene is TRBV5-1, the J gene TRBJ2-7; D gene uncertain. V lost 0 bases and J lost 7, with 20 bases in between. The length of the CDR3 is 16 residues. The germline V gene encodes CDR1 SGHRS and CDR2 YFSETQ. The CDR3 nucleotides are TGCGCCAGCAGCTTGGGTACGACACCGGTATCGTGGGAGCAGTACTTC. Protein: CASSLGTTPVSWEQYF. Variable domain in full (rest from reference TRBV5-1 and TRBJ2-7): KAGVTQTPRYLIKTRGQQVTLSCSPISGHRSVSWYQQTPGQGLQFLFEYFSETQRNKGNFPGRFSGRQFSNSRSEMNVSTLELGDSALYLCASSLGTTPVSWEQYFGPGTRLTVT.

This chain connects TRBV7-2 to TRBJ2-1; D call uncertain. The germline CDR1 and CDR2 sequences are SGHTA and FQGNSA. With 5 bases removed from V and 2 bases from J, the gap between germline ends came to 13 bases. CDR3 length: 15 residues. CDR3 nucleotide sequence: TGTGCCAGCAGCCTACAAGGAACCCCCTACAATGAGCAGTTCTTC. It specifies CASSLQGTPYNEQFF.

This clonotype was recorded a few times. CDR3 bases: TGTGCCAGCAGCCTTACTAGGAGGCAGTTCTTC. It encodes CASSLTRRQFF. This chain connects TRBV11-3 to TRBJ2-1, with D possibly TRBD2 on 5 matching bases. V lost 5 bases and J lost 12, with 11 bases in between. From germline, CDR1 is SGHNT and CDR2 YENEEA. The CDR3 is 11 residues long.

The rearrangement links TRBV5-1 to TRBJ1-1; 8 nucleotides match TRBD1. Losses at the gene ends were 4 bases for V and 8 bases for J; bases not matched to a gene: 1. The germline V gene encodes CDR1 SGHRS and CDR2 YFSETQ. This CDR3 is built from 11 residues. The CDR3 region has the DNA TGCGCCAGCAGCAGACAGGGGGAAGCTTTCTTT. It yields the protein CASSRQGEAFF.

This chain connects TRBV15 to TRBJ2-2; D could derive from TRBD1 or TRBD2 (5 bases each). Trimming removed 2 bases from V and 0 bases from J, with 10 bases in between. The CDR3 consists of 16 residues. Germline CDR1 reads LNHNV; CDR2 reads YYDKDF (reference sequence). CDR3 bases: TGTGCCACCAGCAGATGGGACGCCGCGAACACCGGGGAGCTGTTTTTT. Translation gives CATSRWDAANTGELFF.

V usage is TRBV10-3 and J usage is TRBJ1-1, with D hard to call. The CDR3 has 14 residues. Germline CDR1 and CDR2: ENHRY and SYGVKD. Trimming shortened V by 3 bases and J by 5 bases, and 13 bases separated the two germline ends. This chain's CDR3 is CAISDEGVGTEAFF. The CDR3 region has the DNA TGTGCCATCAGTGACGAGGGCGTAGGAACTGAAGCTTTCTTT.

This clonotype was seen repeatedly, ten times or more. The J gene is TRBJ1-2, the V gene TRBV6-5, with 10 bases lining up with TRBD1. The length of the CDR3 is 15 residues. The V segment lost 6 bases and the J segment 3 bases; nucleotides outside the gene matches: 7. Germline lookup yields CDR1 MNHEY and CDR2 SVGAGI. The CDR3 DNA follows: TGTGCCAGCAGCCTTACCGGGACAGGGGACTATGGCTACACCTTC. It translates to CASSLTGTGDYGYTF.

The genes are TRBV12-3 or TRBV12-4 and TRBJ2-1; 12 positions match TRBD2. J lost 6 bases, V lost 4 bases, and 4 bases had no gene match. The CDR3 covers 15 residues. The CDR3 protein is CASSSSSGGGNEQFF. The DNA for the CDR3 is TGTGCCAGCAGTTCATCTAGCGGGGGGGGCAATGAGCAGTTCTTC.

This clonotype was found a few times. The chain joins TRBV12-3 or TRBV12-4 to TRBJ2-7; no reliable D call. The CDR3 runs to 14 residues. Trimming left V 5 bases short and J 7 bases short, with 18 bases between. The CDR3 protein is CASSRGRPRVEQYF. As DNA, the CDR3 is TGTGCCAGCAGTCGTGGGCGCCCGCGAGTTGAGCAGTACTTC.

This sequence joins TRBV14 and TRBJ2-3; TRBD1 is a possible D gene (6 bases). With 1 base removed from V and 4 bases from J, the gap between germline ends came to 15 bases. Germline assignment: CDR1 SGHDN and CDR2 FVKESK. The CDR3 has 16 amino acids. DNA of the CDR3: TGTGCCAGCAGCCAAGGGTTGCAGGGGTTCGCAGATACGCAGTATTTT. It is translated as CASSQGLQGFADTQYF.

V usage is TRBV24-1 and J usage is TRBJ2-3; tentatively, D is TRBD2 (5 bases). The CDR3 loop spans 15 amino acids. V shed 0 bases and J shed 3 bases, with 9 bases lying between them. Germline V gives CDR1 KGHDR, CDR2 SFDVKD. The chain's CDR3 is CATSDLQAATDTQYF. CDR3 sequence (DNA): TGTGCCACCAGTGATTTGCAAGCGGCAACAGATACGCAGTATTTT.

This chain links TRBV24-1 with TRBJ2-1, with no clear D. The V gene's germline CDR1 is KGHDR and CDR2 SFDVKD. The V end was cut by 6 bases, the J end by 4 bases, with 6 bases between. CDR3 length equals 12 residues. CDR3 bases: TGTGCCACCAGTTCAGGTTACAATGAGCAGTTCTTC. This sequence encodes CATSSGYNEQFF.

This chain uses TRBV6-2 or TRBV6-3 with TRBJ2-1; D is unclear. V was cut by 6 bases and J by 6 bases, with 9 bases left in between. This CDR3 has 12 residues. The germline gives CDR1 MNHEY, CDR2 SVGEGT. The CDR3 loop reads CASSHLGNEQFF. CDR3 DNA: TGTGCCAGCAGCCATCTTGGCAATGAGCAGTTCTTC.

This clonotype was detected ten times or more. The chain joins TRBV15 to TRBJ2-5, with TRBD1 matching 8 bases. This CDR3 is 15 amino acids long. In germline, CDR1 is LNHNV, CDR2 YYDKDF (reference sequence). V shed 5 bases, J shed 4 bases, and the junction held 9 bases outside the gene matches. The CDR3 is CATSGGTGGAETQYF. CDR3 coding DNA: TGTGCCACCAGCGGTGGGACAGGAGGGGCAGAGACCCAGTACTTC. The full variable domain, its missing parts supplied by reference TRBV15 and TRBJ2-5, is DAMVIQNPRYQVTQFGKPVTLSCSQTLNHNVMYWYQQKSSQAPKLLFHYYDKDFNNEADTPDNFQSRRPNTSFCFLDIRSPGLGDTAMYLCATSGGTGGAETQYFGPGTRLLVL.

This clonotype was detected a few times. V and J are TRBV27 and TRBJ1-2; D not resolved. The germline CDR1 and CDR2 sequences are MNHEY and SMNVEV (reference sequence). V was shortened by 0 bases and J by 8 bases, with 16 bases between the two germline ends. The CDR3 loop spans 15 amino acids. The CDR3 nucleotides read TGTGCCAGCAGTTTATCGAGCCCGGACCGTGACGGCTACACCTTC. This codes for CASSLSSPDRDGYTF.